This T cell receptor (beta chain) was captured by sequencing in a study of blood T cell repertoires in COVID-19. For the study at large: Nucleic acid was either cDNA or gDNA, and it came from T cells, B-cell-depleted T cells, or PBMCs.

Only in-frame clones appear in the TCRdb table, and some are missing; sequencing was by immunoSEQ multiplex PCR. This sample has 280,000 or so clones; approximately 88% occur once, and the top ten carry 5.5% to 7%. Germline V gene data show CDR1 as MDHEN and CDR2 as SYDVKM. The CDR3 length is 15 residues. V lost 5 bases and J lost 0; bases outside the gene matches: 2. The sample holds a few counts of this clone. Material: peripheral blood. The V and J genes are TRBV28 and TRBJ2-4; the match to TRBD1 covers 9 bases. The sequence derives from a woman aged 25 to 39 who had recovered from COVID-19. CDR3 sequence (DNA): TGTGCCAGCAGTGGGACAGGGCTAGCCAAAAACATTCAGTACTTC. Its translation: CASSGTGLAKNIQYF.